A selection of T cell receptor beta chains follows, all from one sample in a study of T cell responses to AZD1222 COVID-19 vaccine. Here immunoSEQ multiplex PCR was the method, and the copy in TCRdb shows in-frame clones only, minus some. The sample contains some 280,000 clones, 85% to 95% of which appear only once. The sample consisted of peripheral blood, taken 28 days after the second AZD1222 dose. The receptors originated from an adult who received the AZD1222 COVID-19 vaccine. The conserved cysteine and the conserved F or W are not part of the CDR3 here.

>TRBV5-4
ASSGDRLNYGYT
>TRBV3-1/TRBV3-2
ASSQSYYLNTEAF
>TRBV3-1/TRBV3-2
ASSLGTGGLAEAF
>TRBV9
ASSPQQGIKSDTQY
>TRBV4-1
ASSQDWEGNTEAF
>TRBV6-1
ASSDWGRAGNEQF
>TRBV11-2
ASSLATGELF
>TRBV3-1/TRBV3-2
ASSSGQGNSPLH
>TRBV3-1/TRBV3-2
ASSQPGRGGYT
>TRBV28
ASSDLYNEQF
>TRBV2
ASTQGLAGGDNEQF
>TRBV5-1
ASSRDRVDGYT
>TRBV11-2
ASSPLGLAGGPDTQY
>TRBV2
ANDFFGTGEVGYT
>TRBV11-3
ASSLGVTDTGELF
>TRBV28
ASSQDSRTDTQY
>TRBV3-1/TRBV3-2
ASSQQGLNTEAF
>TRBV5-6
ASSSVPGQGSPLH
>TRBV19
ASSIPGANYGYT
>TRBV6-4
ASSESPGEQY
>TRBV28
ASIAGTSGRNEQF
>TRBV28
ASSGTTGGSGNTIY
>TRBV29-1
SVQQGGGTEAF
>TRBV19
ASSIVPGQGGAEQY
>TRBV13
ASSLVPGTANYGYT
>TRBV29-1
SVEQGTDTQY
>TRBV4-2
ASSEGTLFNEKLF
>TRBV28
ASSSASGGETQY
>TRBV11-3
ASSFAENTEAF
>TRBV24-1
ATSDLRGSANTGELF
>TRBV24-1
ATSDWGARPQH